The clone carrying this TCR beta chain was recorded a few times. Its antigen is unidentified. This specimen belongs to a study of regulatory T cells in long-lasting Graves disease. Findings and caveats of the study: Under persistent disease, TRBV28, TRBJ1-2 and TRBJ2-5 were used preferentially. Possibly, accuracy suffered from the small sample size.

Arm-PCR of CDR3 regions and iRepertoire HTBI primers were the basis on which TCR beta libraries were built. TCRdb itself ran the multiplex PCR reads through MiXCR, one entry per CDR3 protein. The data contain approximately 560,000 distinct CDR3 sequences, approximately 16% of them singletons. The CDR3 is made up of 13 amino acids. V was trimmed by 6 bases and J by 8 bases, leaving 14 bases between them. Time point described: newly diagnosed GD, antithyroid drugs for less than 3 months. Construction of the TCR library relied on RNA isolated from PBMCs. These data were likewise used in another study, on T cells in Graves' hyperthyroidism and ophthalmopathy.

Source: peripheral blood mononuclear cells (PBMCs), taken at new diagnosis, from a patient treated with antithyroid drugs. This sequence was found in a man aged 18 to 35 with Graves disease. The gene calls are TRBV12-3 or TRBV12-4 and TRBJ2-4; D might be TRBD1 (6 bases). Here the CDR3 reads CASSPGEVDIQYF. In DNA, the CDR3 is TGTGCCAGCAGCCCAGGGGAAGTGGACATTCAGTACTTC.